The 30 T cell receptor beta chains below were found in one sample sequenced in a study of molecular identifiers for immune sequencing clone quantification. TCRdb used MiXCR to reprocess the PCR reads, holding one entry per CDR3 protein. The data contain 20,000 to 30,000 distinct CDR3 sequences, over 15% of them singletons. The sequenced material came from naive CD8+ T cells from blood, with Jurkat cell RNA spiked in. The subset was: FACS-sorted CD8+CD4-CCR7+CD45RA+ naive T cells. The receptors were sampled from a human donor in good health. Some libraries in this study had Jurkat cell RNA spiked in.

The V call is TRBV5-3, the J call TRBJ2-1, with D perhaps given as TRBD1 or TRBD2 (6 bases each). TRBV5-3 is annotated as an ORF whose role is uncertain. The CDR3 is 15 residues long. The ends were cut back, 8 bases at V and 2 bases at J, with 17 bases in the middle. CDR3: CASSLLGGPYNEQFF. For the CDR3, the DNA is TGTGCCAGCAGCCTCCTTGGGGGGCCCTACAATGAGCAGTTCTTC.

This clonotype was counted ten times or more. This chain connects TRBV12-3 or TRBV12-4 to TRBJ2-2; 11 nucleotides align to TRBD1. This CDR3 region has 17 residues. V lost 6 bases, J lost 7 bases, and 13 bases stayed unmatched. DNA for the CDR3: TGTGCCAGCAGCTCCGCCCCTGGGACAGGGGGGGTCGGGGAGCTGTTTTTT. Protein sequence: CASSSAPGTGGVGELFF.

This clonotype was seen at least ten times. This chain links TRBV12-3 or TRBV12-4 with TRBJ1-5, with D unclear. V lost 3 bases, J lost 8 bases, and 14 bases lay in between. This CDR3 comprises 14 residues. The chain's CDR3 is CASSFMGNREPQHF. The DNA of the CDR3 is TGTGCCAGCAGTTTTATGGGGAATAGGGAGCCCCAGCATTTT.

This clonotype showed up many times. The rearrangement joins TRBV7-9 to TRBJ2-2; a possible D gene is TRBD1 (5 bases). V was pared by 7 bases and J by 3 bases, with 12 bases between. CDR1 SEHNR and CDR2 FQNEAQ come from the germline V gene (reference sequence). This CDR3 comprises 14 residues. In nucleotides, the CDR3 is TGTGCCAGCAACGGACACTGGGACACCGGGGAGCTGTTTTTT. Translation gives CASNGHWDTGELFF.

Only one count was recorded for this clonotype. V is TRBV23-1 and J is TRBJ1-2; D possibly corresponds to TRBD1 (5 bases). TRBV23-1 is marked as an open reading frame, function uncertain. Between the trimmed V and J ends, which lost 7 bases and 10 bases, there was a span of 25 bases. The CDR3 is 15 amino acids. The CDR3 nucleotides are TGCGCCAGCAAAAGATTATCCGGGACGTCGCTTGTCTACACCTTC. As protein: CASKRLSGTSLVYTF.

In the case of this clonotype: It may be a read error: a sequence one base away is much more abundant. The chain links TRBV12-3 or TRBV12-4 to TRBJ2-2; D tentatively fits TRBD1 or TRBD2 (6 bases each). The CDR3 length is 13 residues. CDR3 nucleotide sequence: TGTGCCACCACACAATGGGGGGCCGGGGAGCTGCTTTTT. Translation: CATTQWGAGELLF.

Ten or more counts support this clonotype. The chain employs TRBV7-9 and TRBJ2-5, with 9 bases fitting TRBD1. This CDR3 comprises 16 residues. V lost 5 bases, J lost 5 bases, and 12 bases stayed unmatched. Germline CDR1 reads SEHNR; CDR2 reads FQNEAQ (reference sequence). This chain's CDR3 is CASSPPTGGFSETQYF. CDR3 sequence (DNA): TGTGCCAGCAGCCCCCCGACAGGGGGATTTTCGGAGACCCAGTACTTC.

This clonotype came up many times. This sequence joins TRBV4-3 and TRBJ2-7; D uncertain. The CDR3 contains 13 residues. CDR1 is LGHNA and CDR2 is YSLEER in the germline V gene. V lost 0 bases, J lost 4 bases, and 7 bases lay in between. The CDR3 DNA is TGCGCCAGCAGCCAAGAACACGGTTACGAGCAGTACTTC. This codes for CASSQEHGYEQYF.

This clonotype was seen many times. The genes are TRBV2 and TRBJ2-7, with no clear D. The CDR3 consists of 10 residues. Germline V gene data show CDR1 as SNHLY and CDR2 as FYNNEI. The V and J ends lost 8 bases and 2 bases respectively, with 4 bases between them. DNA for the CDR3: TGTGCCAGCGGGACCTACGAGCAGTACTTC. Translated: CASGTYEQYF.

This clonotype showed up many times. The chain recombines TRBV12-3 or TRBV12-4 with TRBJ2-5; D may match TRBD1 or TRBD2 (5 bases each). This CDR3 has 14 residues. V shed 4 bases and J shed 5 bases, with 14 bases lying between them. The CDR3 reads CASSSGTLEETQYF. The CDR3 DNA follows: TGTGCCAGCAGTTCCGGGACCCTGGAGGAGACCCAGTACTTC.

This clonotype appeared many times. The rearrangement uses TRBV7-9 and TRBJ1-4; D gene uncertain. The CDR3 totals 16 residues. The germline V and J ends were trimmed by 1 base and 2 bases, with 11 bases remaining between them. Looked up from germline, CDR1 is SEHNR and CDR2 is FQNEAQ (reference sequence). The CDR3 spells CASSLVIPGTNEKLFF. The DNA of the CDR3 is TGTGCCAGCAGCTTAGTTATTCCGGGCACTAATGAAAAACTGTTTTTT. Using reference TRBV7-9 and TRBJ1-4 for the parts outside the CDR3, the full variable domain is DTGVSQNPRHKITKRGQNVTFRCDPISEHNRLYWYRQTLGQGPEFLTYFQNEAQLEKSRLLSDRFSAERPKGSFSTLEIQRTEQGDSAMYLCASSLVIPGTNEKLFFGSGTQLSVL.

This clonotype was found many times. V usage is TRBV29-1 and J usage is TRBJ1-2; D uncertain. Trimming removed 6 bases from V and 3 bases from J, with 8 bases in between. In germline, CDR1 is SQVTM, CDR2 ANQGSEA. The CDR3 sequence is 11 residues long. The chain's CDR3 is CSVTGDYGYTF. Written as DNA, the CDR3 is TGCAGCGTGACGGGAGACTATGGCTACACCTTC. The full variable domain, with the rest looked up from reference TRBV29-1 and TRBJ1-2, is SAVISQKPSRDICQRGTSLTIQCQVDSQVTMMFWYRQQPGQSLTLIATANQGSEATYESGFVIDKFPISRPNLTFSTLTVSNMSPEDSSIYLCSVTGDYGYTFGSGTRLTVV.

This clonotype has at least ten counts. The rearrangement uses TRBV2 and TRBJ2-7; D ambiguous. Germline V gives CDR1 SNHLY, CDR2 FYNNEI. Trimming pared 11 bases from V and 6 bases from J, leaving 23 bases between. The CDR3 runs 14 residues. The CDR3 protein is CAGQTLVGLSEQYF. The CDR3, as DNA: TGTGCCGGTCAGACCCTTGTGGGGTTGAGCGAGCAGTACTTC.

This clonotype is a singleton in its sample. The chain has TRBV28 and TRBJ1-5; D gene ambiguous. From germline, CDR1 is MDHEN and CDR2 SYDVKM. V dropped 1 base and J dropped 0 bases, with 7 bases sitting between them. The CDR3 covers 15 residues. CDR3 nucleotide sequence: TGTGCCAGCAGTTTATCGGGTTATAGCAATCAGCCCCAGCATTTT. Its protein product is CASSLSGYSNQPQHF. The entire variable domain, with the rest obtained from reference TRBV28 and TRBJ1-5, is as follows: DVKVTQSSRYLVKRTGEKVFLECVQDMDHENMFWYRQDPGLGLRLIYFSYDVKMKEKGDIPEGYSVSREKKERFSLILESASTNQTSMYLCASSLSGYSNQPQHFGDGTRLSIL.

In this sample, this clonotype turned up many times. The V gene is TRBV6-5, the J gene TRBJ2-2; D remains unclear. Trimming pared 6 bases from V and 4 bases from J, leaving 9 bases between. Germline CDR1 is MNHEY and CDR2 is SVGAGI. The CDR3 totals 13 residues. The chain's CDR3 is CASSPKSTGELFF. As DNA, the CDR3 is TGTGCCAGCAGCCCTAAAAGCACCGGGGAGCTGTTTTTT.

Notes on this clonotype: Given a much more abundant clone one base away, this may be a read error. V and J are TRBV2 and TRBJ2-2; the D gene is possibly TRBD2 (5 bases). This CDR3 spans 15 amino acids. Germline CDR1 SNHLY, CDR2 FYNNEI. CDR3 coding DNA: TGTGCCAGCAGAATTTCCGAGACGAACACCGGGAAGCTGTTTTTT. This sequence encodes CASRISETNTGKLFF.

This clonotype was counted ten times or more. The V and J genes are TRBV6-2 or TRBV6-3 and TRBJ2-3; 12 bases fit TRBD2. The CDR3 extends over 17 amino acids. Trimming at V came to 0 bases and at J to 5 bases, leaving 6 bases not matched to a gene. Germline CDR1 and CDR2: MNHEY and SVGEGT. The DNA of the CDR3 is TGTGCCAGCAGTTACTCGGCTAGCGGGAGGGCCGAAGATACGCAGTATTTT. Protein sequence: CASSYSASGRAEDTQYF.

This clonotype was seen many times. The chain couples TRBV7-9 to TRBJ2-7; 9 bases align to TRBD1. The CDR3 runs to 17 residues. Germline CDR1 reads SEHNR; CDR2 reads FQNEAQ (reference sequence). V dropped 4 bases and J dropped 3; count of bases not matched to a gene: 13. CDR3 sequence (DNA): TGTGCCAGCAGCTCTCCCGGAACAGGGGGCATCGGCTACGAGCAGTACTTC. This gives the protein CASSSPGTGGIGYEQYF.

This clonotype was seen many times. V gene TRBV18 combines with J gene TRBJ2-3; TRBD2 matches 12 bases. Germline CDR1 reads KGHSH; CDR2 reads LQKENI. The ends lost 2 bases at V and 0 bases at J; junction bases unmatched: 3. This CDR3 is 17 amino acids long. In nucleotides, the CDR3 is TGTGCCAGCTCACCATGGACTAGCGGGACTAGCACAGATACGCAGTATTTT. Protein: CASSPWTSGTSTDTQYF.

This clonotype was seen at least ten times. V and J are TRBV18 and TRBJ2-3; no clear D. Trimming shortened V by 2 bases and J by 5 bases, and 5 bases separated the two germline ends. This CDR3 is built from 12 residues. Looked up from germline, CDR1 is KGHSH and CDR2 is LQKENI. Here the CDR3 DNA reads TGTGCCAGCTCACCAACTCAAGATACGCAGTATTTT. Its translation is CASSPTQDTQYF.

By sample fraction, this clonotype is medium-sized. The chain couples TRBV4-2 to TRBJ2-5, with D uncertain. With 1 base removed from V and 5 bases from J, the gap between germline ends came to 11 bases. The CDR3 is made up of 14 amino acids. CDR1 is LGHNA, CDR2 YNFKEQ, per germline. CDR3 nucleotide sequence: TGTGCCAGCAGCCAAGGTCCGTCAGGCGAGACCCAGTACTTC. Translation gives CASSQGPSGETQYF.

The chain uses TRBV19 and TRBJ2-2; D ambiguous. Trimming pared 5 bases from V and 1 base from J, leaving 8 bases between. Germline CDR1 reads LNHDA; CDR2 reads SQIVND (reference sequence). The CDR3 spans 14 residues. The CDR3 nucleotides are TGTGCCAGTAGTTTTGGCGGGAACACCGGGGAGCTGTTTTTT. Translating it yields CASSFGGNTGELFF.

This clonotype was observed at least ten times. The chain uses TRBV4-1 and TRBJ2-2, with 8 bases fitting TRBD1. Trimming took 3 bases from V and 6 from J; bases not matched to a gene: 3. CDR3 length equals 14 residues. CDR1 is MGHRA, CDR2 YSYEKL, per germline. The CDR3 here is CASSQQGAAGELFF. CDR3 coding DNA: TGCGCCAGCAGCCAGCAGGGGGCGGCCGGGGAGCTGTTTTTT.

This clonotype was observed at least ten times. The chain carries TRBV7-9 and TRBJ2-2; 7 bases agree with TRBD1. Trimming cost V 5 bases and J 3 bases; bases outside gene matches: 9. This CDR3 has 16 residues. CDR1 SEHNR and CDR2 FQNEAQ come from the germline V gene (reference sequence). Here the CDR3 reads CASSRPGTADTGELFF. CDR3 sequence (DNA): TGTGCCAGCAGCCGCCCCGGGACAGCCGACACCGGGGAGCTGTTTTTT.

This clonotype was recorded at least ten times. In nucleotides, the CDR3 is TGCGCCAGCAGCCAAGTATTGGGGCGGTTCACAGATACGCAGTATTTT. It specifies CASSQVLGRFTDTQYF. The chain has TRBV4-3 and TRBJ2-3, with D tentatively TRBD1 (5 bases). V gave up 1 base and J gave up 2 bases, with 13 bases separating them. This CDR3 contains 16 residues. Per the germline V gene, CDR1 is LGHNA and CDR2 is YSLEER.

In its sample, this clonotype was seen many times. The chain couples TRBV5-6 to TRBJ2-7, with 10 bases matching TRBD1. Germline loops: CDR1 SGHDT, CDR2 YYEEEE. J gave up 4 bases and V 3 bases, and 1 base lay outside the gene matches. The CDR3 totals 13 residues. The chain's CDR3 is CASSSGQGYEQYF. CDR3 DNA: TGTGCCAGCAGCTCGGGACAGGGGTACGAGCAGTACTTC.

Regarding this clonotype: This clone may be a read error of a much larger clone one base away. The rearrangement uses TRBV12-3 or TRBV12-4 and TRBJ1-1; 8 nucleotides align to TRBD1. CDR3 length: 12 amino acids. CDR3: CTSSSTGVEAFF. The CDR3 coding sequence is TGTACCAGCAGTTCGACAGGGGTGGAAGCTTTCTTT.

This clonotype is medium-sized. The chain recombines TRBV4-3 with TRBJ2-7; TRBD2 matches at 10 bases. The ends lost 1 base at V and 7 bases at J; junction bases unmatched: 7. CDR3 length: 15 amino acids. Per germline, CDR1 LGHNA and CDR2 YSLEER. The CDR3, as DNA: TGCGCCAGCAGCCAAGTGCCTAGCGGGAGTAAAGAGCAGTACTTC. Its protein product is CASSQVPSGSKEQYF.

At least ten counts were recorded for this clonotype. J is TRBJ2-1 and V is TRBV20-1; TRBD1 agrees at 10 bases. The J segment lost 9 bases and the V segment lost 0 bases, leaving 8 bases of the junction unmatched. Per germline, CDR1 DFQATT and CDR2 SNEGSKA (reference sequence). This CDR3 spans 15 amino acids. The DNA of the CDR3 is TGCAGTGCTAGAGAGGACAGGGGGTTCATCGGTGAGCAGTTCTTC. It yields the protein CSAREDRGFIGEQFF.

On this clonotype itself: A clone one base away is much larger, so this may be a read error. This chain joins TRBV27 and TRBJ1-1; tentative D call: TRBD1 (6 bases). The V and J ends lost 4 bases and 6 bases respectively, with 21 bases between them. This CDR3 region has 16 residues. Germline V gene sequence: CDR1 MNHEY, CDR2 SMNVEV (reference sequence). The CDR3 bases are TGTGCCAGCAGTTCCCCTTCCGGGGGCAGCTACGCTGAAGCTTTCTTT. Protein sequence: CASSSPSGGSYAEAFF.